A single T cell receptor beta chain is shown here with its context. Indicated treatment: about 20 received Ad26.COV2.S at low or high dose, single or two shots; about 5 received placebo; per-sample allocation not given. Specimens were obtained on day 63 following the first vaccine or placebo injection. Using immunoSEQ multiplex PCR, the repertoire was profiled, and TCRdb retains in-frame clones only, with some absent. Of 300,000 to 350,000 clones listed, just under 85% were seen once; the top ten hold 2% to 2.5%. The data were taken from a study of Ad26.COV2.S vaccination and SARS-CoV-2 variants. The length of the CDR3 is 13 residues. V shed 0 bases and J shed 7 bases, with 9 bases lying between them. The germline V gene encodes CDR1 MGHRA and CDR2 YSYEKL.

The specimen was peripheral blood, collected in a trial of Ad26.COV2.S vaccine versus placebo. This clonotype originated in a person between 18 and 65 years old who received the Ad26.COV2.S COVID-19 vaccine or a placebo. The genes are TRBV4-1 and TRBJ2-5; D gene uncertain. The CDR3 DNA follows: TGCGCCAGCAGCCAAGAGAGACGCGGGACCCAGTACTTC. It specifies CASSQERRGTQYF.